These 6 T cell receptor beta chains originate from one sample sequenced in a study of cytomegalovirus exposure and HLA in healthy donors. The PCR used 60 Vbeta and 13 Jbeta primers. Assay: immunoSEQ multiplex PCR; the TCRdb copy retains only in-frame clones and omits some. The table for this sample gives under 90,000 clones. The sequencing sample was made of PBMCs. The source of these receptors is a man aged 45-65 years in good health and CMV-seropositive.

The genes are TRBV30 and TRBJ1-1; D perhaps matches TRBD1 (5 bases). The V end lost 0 bases, the J end lost 6 bases, and 17 bases lay between the germline ends. Germline V gene sequence: CDR1 GTSNPN, CDR2 SVGIG (reference sequence). This CDR3 spans 15 amino acids. The chain's CDR3 is CAWSVWQGGLPEAFF. CDR3 bases: TGTGCCTGGAGTGTATGGCAGGGAGGTTTGCCTGAAGCTTTCTTT.

The rearrangement uses TRBV19 and TRBJ2-2, with 13 positions matching TRBD2. The CDR3 extends over 18 amino acids. V shed 3 bases and J 5 bases; nucleotides not matched to a gene: 9. Germline assignment: CDR1 LNHDA and CDR2 SQIVND (reference sequence). The CDR3 DNA follows: TGTGCCAGTAGTATGGCCGGGACTAGCGGGATGGCAACCGGGGAGCTGTTTTTT. This sequence encodes CASSMAGTSGMATGELFF.

The DNA for the CDR3 is TGTGCCAGCACCCACGGCACTAAGAACACTGAAGCTTTCTTT. It is translated as CASTHGTKNTEAFF. The chain has TRBV16 and TRBJ1-1, with unresolved D. Germline V gene lookup returns CDR1 KGHSY and CDR2 FQNENV. The CDR3 extends over 14 amino acids. Deletions cut 7 bases from V and 1 base from J, with 13 bases between.

V gene TRBV9 combines with J gene TRBJ1-2; D not resolved. Germline V gene data show CDR1 as SGDLS and CDR2 as YYNGEE. Trimming stripped 0 bases from V and 4 bases from J, with 7 bases between. The CDR3 runs 13 residues. The CDR3 DNA follows: TGTGCCAGCAGCGTAGATGGAGTCTATGGCTACACCTTC. It encodes CASSVDGVYGYTF.

The V and J genes are TRBV11-2 and TRBJ1-2; 8 bases line up with TRBD1. CDR1 SGHAT and CDR2 FQNNGV come from the germline V gene. V gave up 1 base and J gave up 4 bases; unmatched junction bases: 5. The CDR3 spans 15 residues. The CDR3 sequence is CASSLVSGGAYGYTF. In DNA form, the CDR3 reads TGTGCCAGCAGCTTAGTCTCAGGGGGCGCCTATGGCTACACCTTC.

On this clone itself: The conserved phenylalanine or tryptophan normally closing the CDR3 is absent here, so this likely arose from a read error. This rearrangement joins TRBV7-6 to TRBJ1-1; D not certain. Trimming pared 5 bases from V and 0 bases from J, leaving 7 bases between. The CDR3 is 13 amino acids. Germline CDR1 is SGHVS and CDR2 is FNYEAQ. CDR3 DNA sequence: TGTGCCAGCAGCACAGATATGAACACTGAAGCTTTCTCT. Amino acid sequence: CASSTDMNTEAFS.